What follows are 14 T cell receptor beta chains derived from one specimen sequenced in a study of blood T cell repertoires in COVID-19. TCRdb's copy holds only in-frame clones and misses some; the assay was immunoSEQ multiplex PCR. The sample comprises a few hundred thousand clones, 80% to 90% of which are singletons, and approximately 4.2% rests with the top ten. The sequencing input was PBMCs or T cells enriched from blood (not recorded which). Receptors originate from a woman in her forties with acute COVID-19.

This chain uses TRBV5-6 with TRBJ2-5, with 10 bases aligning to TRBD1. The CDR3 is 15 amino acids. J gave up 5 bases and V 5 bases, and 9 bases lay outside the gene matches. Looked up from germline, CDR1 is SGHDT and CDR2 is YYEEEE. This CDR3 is CASRRRDRGRETQYF. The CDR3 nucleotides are TGTGCCAGCAGACGCCGGGACAGGGGAAGGGAGACCCAGTACTTC.

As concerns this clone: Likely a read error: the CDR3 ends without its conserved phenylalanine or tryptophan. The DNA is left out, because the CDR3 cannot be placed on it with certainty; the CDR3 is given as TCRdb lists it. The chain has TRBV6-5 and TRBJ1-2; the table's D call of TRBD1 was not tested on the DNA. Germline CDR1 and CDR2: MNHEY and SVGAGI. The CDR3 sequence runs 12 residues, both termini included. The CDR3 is CASSDRDRLAGV.

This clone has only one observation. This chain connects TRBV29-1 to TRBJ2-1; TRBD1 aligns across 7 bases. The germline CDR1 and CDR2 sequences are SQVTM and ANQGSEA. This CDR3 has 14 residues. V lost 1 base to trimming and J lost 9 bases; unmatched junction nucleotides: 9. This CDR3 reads CSVEGTGPYGEQFF. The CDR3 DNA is TGCAGCGTTGAAGGGACAGGCCCTTACGGTGAGCAGTTCTTC.

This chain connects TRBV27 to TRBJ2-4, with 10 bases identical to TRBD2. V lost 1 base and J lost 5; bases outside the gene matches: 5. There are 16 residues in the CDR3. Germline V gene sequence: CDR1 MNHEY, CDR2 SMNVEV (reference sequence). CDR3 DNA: TGTGCCAGCAGTTTATGGGCTAGCGGGAGAGAAAACATTCAGTACTTC. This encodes CASSLWASGRENIQYF.

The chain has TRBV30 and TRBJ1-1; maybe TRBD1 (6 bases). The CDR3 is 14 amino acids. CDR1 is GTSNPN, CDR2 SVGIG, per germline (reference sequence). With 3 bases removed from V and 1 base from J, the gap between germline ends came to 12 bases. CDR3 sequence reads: CAWRRQAANTEAFF. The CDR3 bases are TGTGCCTGGAGGCGACAGGCGGCGAACACTGAAGCTTTCTTT.

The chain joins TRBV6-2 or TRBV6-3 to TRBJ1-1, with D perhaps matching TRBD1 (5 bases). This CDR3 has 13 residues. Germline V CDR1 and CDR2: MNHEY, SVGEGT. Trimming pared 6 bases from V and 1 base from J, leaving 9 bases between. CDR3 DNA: TGTGCCAGCAGCCGAACAGGGAACACTGAAGCTTTCTTT. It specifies CASSRTGNTEAFF.

This CDR3 is CASSLGLTRNEQYF. CDR3 sequence (DNA): TGTGCCAGCAGTTTGGGGCTGACAAGGAACGAGCAGTACTTC. The chain carries TRBV28 and TRBJ2-7; a weak D match, TRBD1 (5 bases). CDR1 MDHEN and CDR2 SYDVKM come from the germline V gene. The length of the CDR3 is 14 residues. V lost 3 bases, J lost 5 bases, and 14 bases lay in between.

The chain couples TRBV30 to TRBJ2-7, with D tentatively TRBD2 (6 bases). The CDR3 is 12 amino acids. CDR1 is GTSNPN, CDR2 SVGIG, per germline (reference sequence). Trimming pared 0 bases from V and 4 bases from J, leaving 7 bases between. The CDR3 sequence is CAWSVGGYEQYF. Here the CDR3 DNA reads TGTGCCTGGAGTGTGGGGGGTTACGAGCAGTACTTC. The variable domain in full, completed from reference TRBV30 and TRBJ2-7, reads SQTIHQWPATLVQPVGSPLSLECTVEGTSNPNLYWYRQAAGRGLQLLFYSVGIGQISSEVPQNLSASRPQDRQFILSSKKLLLSDSGFYLCAWSVGGYEQYFGPGTRLTVT.

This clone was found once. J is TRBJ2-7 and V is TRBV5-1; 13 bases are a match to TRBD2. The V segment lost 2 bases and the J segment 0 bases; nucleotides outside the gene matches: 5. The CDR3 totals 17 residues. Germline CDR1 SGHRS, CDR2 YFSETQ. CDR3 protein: CASSLMGTSGTSYEQYF. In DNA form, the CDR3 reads TGCGCCAGCAGCTTAATGGGGACTAGCGGGACCTCCTACGAGCAGTACTTC.

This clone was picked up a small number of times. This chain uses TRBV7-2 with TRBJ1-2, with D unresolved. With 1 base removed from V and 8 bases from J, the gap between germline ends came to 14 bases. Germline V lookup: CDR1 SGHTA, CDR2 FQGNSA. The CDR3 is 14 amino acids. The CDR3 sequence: CASSLDSPLGGYTF. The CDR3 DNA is TGTGCCAGCAGCTTAGATAGTCCCCTAGGAGGCTACACCTTC.

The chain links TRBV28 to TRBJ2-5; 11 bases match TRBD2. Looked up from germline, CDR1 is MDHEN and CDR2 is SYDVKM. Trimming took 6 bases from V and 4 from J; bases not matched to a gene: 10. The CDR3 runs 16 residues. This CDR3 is CASSRVLAGVSETQYF. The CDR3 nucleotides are TGTGCCAGCAGCCGCGTACTAGCGGGAGTCTCAGAGACCCAGTACTTC.

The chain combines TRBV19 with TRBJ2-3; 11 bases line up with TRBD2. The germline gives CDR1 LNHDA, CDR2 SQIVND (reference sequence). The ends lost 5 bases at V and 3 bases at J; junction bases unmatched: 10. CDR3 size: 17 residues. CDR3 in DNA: TGTGCCAGTAGTTCGTTAACTAGCGGGAGTATGACAGATACGCAGTATTTT. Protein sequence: CASSSLTSGSMTDTQYF.

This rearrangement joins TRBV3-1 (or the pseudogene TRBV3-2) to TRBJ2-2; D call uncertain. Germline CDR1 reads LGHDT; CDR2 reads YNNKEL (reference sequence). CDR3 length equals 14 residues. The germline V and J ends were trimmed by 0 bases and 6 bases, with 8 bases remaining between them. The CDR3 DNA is TGTGCCAGCAGCCAAGATCGCCGGTCCGGGGAGCTGTTTTTT. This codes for CASSQDRRSGELFF.

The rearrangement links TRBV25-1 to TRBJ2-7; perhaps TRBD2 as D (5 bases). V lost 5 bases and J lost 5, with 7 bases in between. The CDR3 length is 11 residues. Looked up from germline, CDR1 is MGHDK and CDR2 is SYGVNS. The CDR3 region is CASSRGNEQYF. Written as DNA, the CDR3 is TGTGCCAGCAGTCGAGGGAACGAGCAGTACTTC.